The following is a T cell receptor (beta chain) sequence with its context. The antigen is unknown. V gave up 7 bases and J gave up 4 bases; unmatched junction bases: 1. This CDR3 is 12 amino acids long. Germline CDR1 is SNHLY and CDR2 is FYNNEI. Libraries of TCR beta came from iRepertoire HTBI primers plus Arm-PCR of CDR3 regions. TCRdb reprocessed the multiplex PCR reads via MiXCR and lists one record per CDR3 protein. The sample records 520,000 or so distinct CDR3 sequences, about 12% being singletons. These data originate in a study of regulatory T cells in long-lasting Graves disease. Overall study context: Under 3 months of antithyroid drugs had been taken by newly diagnosed Graves' patients.

Study results and caveats: Among the persistent patients, approximately 2,900 public clonotypes were shared, more than the approximately 1,000 shared among new patients. Persistent cases of Graves' showed reduced TCR diversity relative to newly diagnosed patients.

Documented time point: newly diagnosed GD, antithyroid drugs for less than 3 months. PBMCs provided the RNA from which the TCR library was made. Xi'an, China, was home to the endocrinology department that provided patients. This sample was also put to use in a study of T cells in Graves' hyperthyroidism and ophthalmopathy.

The receptor's source is a woman between 25 and 40 years old with Graves disease. The sequences come from peripheral blood mononuclear cells (PBMCs), collected at new diagnosis, from a patient treated with antithyroid drugs. V usage is TRBV2 and J usage is TRBJ2-7; 10 bases agree with TRBD2. CDR3 DNA: TGTGCCAGCACTAGCGGGAGTTACGAGCAGTACTTC. It yields the protein CASTSGSYEQYF. Drawing the rest from reference TRBV2 and TRBJ2-7, the complete variable domain is EPEVTQTPSHQVTQMGQEVILRCVPISNHLYFYWYRQILGQKVEFLVSFYNNEISEKSEIFDDQFSVERPDGSNFTLKIRSTKLEDSAMYFCASTSGSYEQYFGPGTRLTVT.